Listed here are 25 T cell receptor beta chains from one sample, sequenced in a study of long-term antiretroviral therapy in people with HIV. It was version v3.0 of the immunoSEQ assay that was run at survey level. Libraries were prepared by immunoSEQ multiplex PCR; TCRdb keeps only in-frame clonotypes and omits some of them. Counted here are 32,000 or so clones, 60% to 85% occurring once; the ten biggest clones make up 7.1%. The sequences come from unsorted PBMCs, collected 2 years after starting antiretroviral therapy. The receptors here all came from a woman aged 45 to 65 with HIV.

This clone was detected only once. The rearrangement joins TRBV5-1 to TRBJ1-4, with D uncertain. V was pared by 5 bases and J by 4 bases, with 9 bases between. The germline gives CDR1 SGHRS, CDR2 YFSETQ. CDR3 length: 13 residues. DNA of the CDR3: TGCGCCAGCAGAGGAGGGATTAATGAAAAACTGTTTTTT. Protein product: CASRGGINEKLFF.

The V call is TRBV7-8, the J call TRBJ2-3, with 8 bases matching TRBD2. J was trimmed by 6 bases and V by 7 bases; bases with no gene match: 9. The CDR3 sequence is 14 residues long. Germline CDR1 reads SGHVS; CDR2 reads FQNEAQ. This CDR3 is CASNSGGPADTQYF. The DNA of the CDR3 is TGTGCCAGCAATTCGGGGGGGCCAGCCGATACGCAGTATTTT.

The chain carries TRBV29-1 and TRBJ1-1; tentative D call: TRBD1 (5 bases). Trimming stripped 0 bases from V and 1 base from J, with 12 bases between. CDR3 length: 15 amino acids. Germline CDR1 is SQVTM and CDR2 is ANQGSEA. DNA of the CDR3: TGCAGCGTTGAAGATTGGACACCAAGGAACACTGAAGCTTTCTTT. It translates to CSVEDWTPRNTEAFF.

This rearrangement joins TRBV28 to TRBJ1-1; D not certain. V lost 4 bases and J 4 bases, leaving 4 bases between the germline ends. Germline-derived CDR1 and CDR2 are MDHEN and SYDVKM. This CDR3 is built from 11 residues. The CDR3 spells CASSSPTEAFF. CDR3 bases: TGTGCCAGCAGTTCCCCCACTGAAGCTTTCTTT.

The rearrangement joins TRBV6-5 to TRBJ1-1; D is unclear. The CDR3 loop spans 16 amino acids. Per germline, CDR1 MNHEY and CDR2 SVGAGI. V was cut by 0 bases and J by 1 base, with 12 bases left in between. As DNA, the CDR3 is TGTGCCAGCAGTTACTCGAGGGCAGCCCAGAACACTGAAGCTTTCTTT. It yields the protein CASSYSRAAQNTEAFF.

V usage is TRBV5-1 and J usage is TRBJ2-7; tentatively, D is TRBD1 (6 bases). This CDR3 region has 14 residues. Germline V CDR1 and CDR2: SGHRS, YFSETQ. The V end was cut by 1 base, the J end by 3 bases, with 11 bases between. CDR3: CASSLTGYDYEQYF. Here the CDR3 DNA reads TGCGCCAGCAGCTTGACAGGGTATGACTACGAGCAGTACTTC.

This rearrangement joins TRBV29-1 to TRBJ2-1; TRBD1 is a possible D gene (6 bases). V lost 6 bases and J lost 0, with 15 bases in between. CDR3 length: 15 residues. Germline CDR1 and CDR2: SQVTM and ANQGSEA. The CDR3, as DNA: TGCAGCGTAGCAACAGGGTTCAGCTCCTACAATGAGCAGTTCTTC. It is translated as CSVATGFSSYNEQFF.

V gene TRBV4-1 combines with J gene TRBJ2-3; D remains unclear. Trimming pared 1 base from V and 0 bases from J, leaving 2 bases between. From germline, CDR1 is MGHRA and CDR2 YSYEKL. This CDR3 comprises 13 residues. CDR3 loop: CASSQASTDTQYF. The DNA for the CDR3 is TGCGCCAGCAGCCAAGCTAGCACAGATACGCAGTATTTT.

This chain links TRBV30 with TRBJ1-6, with D uncertain. The germline V gene encodes CDR1 GTSNPN and CDR2 SVGIG (reference sequence). The CDR3 extends over 15 amino acids. V was cut by 0 bases and J by 6 bases, with 12 bases left in between. The CDR3 loop reads CAWSVGGSPNSPLHF. Written as DNA, the CDR3 is TGTGCCTGGAGTGTTGGCGGGAGCCCTAATTCACCCCTCCACTTT.

This clone was seen only a few times. The CDR3 sequence: CASASYGSNQPQHF. CDR3 in DNA: TGTGCCAGCGCTTCTTACGGTTCCAATCAGCCCCAGCATTTT. This chain links TRBV2 with TRBJ1-5; no firm D call. The germline V gene encodes CDR1 SNHLY and CDR2 FYNNEI. The CDR3 is made up of 14 amino acids. Trimming took 8 bases from V and 3 from J, leaving 14 bases between them. Drawing the rest from reference TRBV2 and TRBJ1-5, the complete variable domain is EPEVTQTPSHQVTQMGQEVILRCVPISNHLYFYWYRQILGQKVEFLVSFYNNEISEKSEIFDDQFSVERPDGSNFTLKIRSTKLEDSAMYFCASASYGSNQPQHFGDGTRLSIL.

This clone was detected only a few times. The chain joins TRBV9 to TRBJ1-2; D is possibly TRBD1 (5 bases). Looked up from germline, CDR1 is SGDLS and CDR2 is YYNGEE. This CDR3 is 14 amino acids long. Trimming left V 0 bases short and J 4 bases short, with 10 bases between. The CDR3 here is CASSVDRTAYGYTF. The DNA for the CDR3 is TGTGCCAGCAGCGTAGACAGGACGGCCTATGGCTACACCTTC.

The chain combines TRBV6-5 with TRBJ1-1, with D perhaps matching TRBD1 (6 bases). V was trimmed by 4 bases and J by 5 bases, leaving 8 bases between them. The CDR3 runs to 12 residues. Germline loops: CDR1 MNHEY, CDR2 SVGAGI. CDR3 in DNA: TGTGCCAGCAGTTTCAGGGGAACTGAAGCTTTCTTT. Protein: CASSFRGTEAFF.

The rearrangement uses TRBV6-5 and TRBJ2-1, with D perhaps TRBD1 or TRBD2 (5 bases each). Germline V lookup: CDR1 MNHEY, CDR2 SVGAGI. V was shortened by 6 bases and J by 8 bases, with 20 bases between the two germline ends. The CDR3 length is 15 residues. The DNA for the CDR3 is TGTGCCAGCAGGTCCGGGACCTTAAAGGTGGATGAGCAGTTCTTC. Its translation: CASRSGTLKVDEQFF.

This clone is deemed medium-sized. The chain uses TRBV5-1 and TRBJ2-2, with 7 bases identical to TRBD1. CDR1 is SGHRS and CDR2 is YFSETQ in the germline V gene. The CDR3 runs 14 residues. Trimming removed 3 bases from V and 3 bases from J; junction bases left unmatched: 2. The CDR3: CASSWGTDTGELFF. In DNA, the CDR3 is TGCGCCAGCAGCTGGGGGACAGACACCGGGGAGCTGTTTTTT.

This clone was seen only a few times. The rearrangement links TRBV5-1 to TRBJ1-1; D perhaps matches TRBD1 (5 bases). The V gene's germline CDR1 is SGHRS and CDR2 YFSETQ. V gave up 2 bases and J gave up 10 bases, with 18 bases separating them. The CDR3 runs 14 residues. In DNA, the CDR3 is TGCGCCAGCAGCTTAAATTCACAGGCGACAGTAGCTTTCTTT. Translating it yields CASSLNSQATVAFF.

This clone turned up a few times. V and J are TRBV19 and TRBJ1-5; 8 bases map to TRBD1. Germline V gene lookup returns CDR1 LNHDA and CDR2 SQIVND (reference sequence). Trimming cost V 5 bases and J 9 bases; bases outside gene matches: 12. CDR3 length: 15 residues. CDR3 sequence (DNA): TGTGCCAGTAGTGCCGGGACAGGTTCTTGGTCGCCCCAGCATTTT. Protein product: CASSAGTGSWSPQHF.

This clone came up a few times. The rearrangement uses TRBV29-1 and TRBJ2-1; D may be TRBD2 (8 bases). V lost 4 bases and J lost 7, with 20 bases in between. CDR3 length: 15 residues. Germline loops: CDR1 SQVTM, CDR2 ANQGSEA. In DNA, the CDR3 is TGCAGCGTTGCCGCAGGGGGGCGGGGGGCGAATGAGCAGTTCTTC. Amino acids: CSVAAGGRGANEQFF.

This chain links TRBV6-5 with TRBJ1-2; D perhaps matches TRBD1 (6 bases). The V end was cut by 2 bases, the J end by 3 bases, with 13 bases between. CDR1 and CDR2 from the germline V gene are MNHEY and SVGAGI. This CDR3 has 15 amino acids. DNA for the CDR3: TGTGCCAGCAGTTACGATACAGGGTCGCACTATGGCTACACCTTC. Translated, it gives CASSYDTGSHYGYTF.

V and J are TRBV28 and TRBJ1-6, with D possibly matching TRBD1 (5 bases). The CDR3 extends over 14 amino acids. From germline, CDR1 is MDHEN and CDR2 SYDVKM. V lost 2 bases, J lost 7 bases, and 9 bases lay in between. The CDR3 DNA reads as TGTGCCAGCAGTTTAGGACATAGCAATTCACCCCTCCACTTT. Protein: CASSLGHSNSPLHF.

This clone was recorded only once. CDR3 sequence: CATSRDLASGNTIYF. The CDR3 DNA reads as TGTGCCACCAGCAGAGATCTGGCCTCTGGAAACACCATATATTTT. V is TRBV15 and J is TRBJ1-3; D not certain. The CDR3 contains 15 residues. Germline assignment: CDR1 LNHNV and CDR2 YYDKDF (reference sequence). V gave up 0 bases and J gave up 0 bases, with 6 bases separating them.

The rearrangement links TRBV5-1 to TRBJ1-6, with 8 bases identical to TRBD1. The CDR3 runs to 15 residues. CDR1 is SGHRS, CDR2 YFSETQ, per germline. Losses at the gene ends were 4 bases for V and 7 bases for J; bases not matched to a gene: 7. The CDR3 region is CASSTGQGGNSPLHF. In DNA, the CDR3 is TGCGCCAGCAGCACCGGACAGGGAGGCAATTCACCCCTCCACTTT.

The J gene is TRBJ2-1, the V gene TRBV11-2, with D possibly being TRBD2 (6 bases). This CDR3 spans 16 amino acids. Trimming took 1 base from V and 0 from J, leaving 10 bases between them. Germline loops: CDR1 SGHAT, CDR2 FQNNGV. The CDR3 sequence: CASSLGAGSSYNEQFF. CDR3 DNA sequence: TGTGCCAGCAGCTTAGGGGCGGGGAGCTCCTACAATGAGCAGTTCTTC.

This clone was observed once. The rearrangement uses TRBV30 and TRBJ2-1; D is possibly TRBD2 (6 bases). The CDR3 contains 13 residues. Deletions cut 3 bases from V and 10 bases from J, with 16 bases between. The germline V gene has CDR1 GTSNPN and CDR2 SVGIG (reference sequence). DNA of the CDR3: TGTGCCTGGAGCGGGGGATCAGGAGGAGAGCAGTTCTTC. Translated, it gives CAWSGGSGGEQFF.

This clone was seen a single time. This chain uses TRBV5-4 with TRBJ2-1; D gene unclear. This CDR3 has 13 amino acids. Per germline, CDR1 SGHNT and CDR2 YYREEE (reference sequence). Deletions cut 1 base from V and 11 bases from J, with 13 bases between. The DNA of the CDR3 is TGTGCCAGCAGCTTGAACTCCGCTCAGCAGCAGTTCTTC. This encodes CASSLNSAQQQFF.

The V call is TRBV7-8, the J call TRBJ1-4; D is unclear. Per the germline V gene, CDR1 is SGHVS and CDR2 is FQNEAQ. The CDR3 runs to 13 residues. The V end lost 0 bases, the J end lost 9 bases, and 8 bases lay between the germline ends. The CDR3 is CASSLARAQKLFF. In DNA, the CDR3 is TGTGCCAGCAGCTTAGCGAGGGCCCAAAAACTGTTTTTT.